The 17 T cell receptor beta chains below come from one sample, sequenced in a study of blood T cell repertoires in COVID-19 (dated by TCRdb to 2018 to 2021). Libraries were made using the immunoSEQ multiplex PCR assay. Entries here come from immuneACCESS through TCRdb and include only in-frame sequences with V and J called. Some clones fail to appear in such tables; in the studies checked, an unresolved V gene covers under half of the shortfall, and the cause of the remainder is unknown. The sample table lists 190,000 or so clones, around nine tenths of them with a count of one. Approximately 6% of the sample belongs to the ten largest clones. Source material: peripheral blood. The receptors shown here come from a man in his sixties who had recovered from COVID-19.

CDR3: CASSPQGFQSEAFF. The CDR3 region has the DNA TGCGCCAGCAGCCCCCAGGGCTTCCAATCTGAAGCTTTCTTT. The V gene is TRBV5-1, the J gene TRBJ1-1, with a possible D match to TRBD1 (5 bases). Germline CDR1 and CDR2: SGHRS and YFSETQ. The CDR3 is made up of 14 amino acids. The V end was cut by 4 bases, the J end by 6 bases, with 16 bases between.

This chain uses TRBV6-2 or TRBV6-3 with TRBJ1-5, with D possibly being TRBD1 (6 bases). In germline, CDR1 is MNHEY, CDR2 SVGEGT. Trimming shortened V by 5 bases and J by 6 bases, and 11 bases separated the two germline ends. This CDR3 comprises 13 residues. CDR3 loop: CASSLTGLQPQHF. For the CDR3, the DNA is TGTGCCAGCAGTCTAACAGGGCTTCAGCCCCAGCATTTT.

The chain couples TRBV5-4 to TRBJ2-7; 7 nucleotides align to TRBD1. This CDR3 has 15 residues. The V and J ends lost 4 bases and 2 bases, in that order; junction bases with no gene match: 9. The germline gives CDR1 SGHNT, CDR2 YYREEE (reference sequence). CDR3 coding DNA: TGTGCCAGCAGCACGACACGGGACAGTCCCTACGAGCAGTACTTC. Its protein is CASSTTRDSPYEQYF.

V and J are TRBV4-3 and TRBJ2-5; D gene unclear. This CDR3 comprises 14 residues. Germline CDR1 reads LGHNA; CDR2 reads YSLEER. The V gene lost 0 bases and the J gene lost 5 bases, with 10 bases spanning the gap. In DNA form, the CDR3 reads TGCGCCAGCAGCCAAGAACGGTCCTGGGAGACCCAGTACTTC. This encodes CASSQERSWETQYF.

V gene TRBV28 combines with J gene TRBJ1-2; weak D call: TRBD1 (6 bases). Deletions cut 4 bases from V and 2 bases from J, with 11 bases between. Germline V lookup: CDR1 MDHEN, CDR2 SYDVKM. This CDR3 is built from 14 residues. The CDR3 DNA is TGTGCCAGCAGTTATTTAGGACAGAACTATGGCTACACCTTC. Amino acids: CASSYLGQNYGYTF.

The chain employs TRBV6-2 or TRBV6-3 and TRBJ1-5; D call uncertain. CDR3 length: 13 residues. Looked up from germline, CDR1 is MNHEY and CDR2 is SVGEGT. Trimming took off 3 bases at V and 4 bases at J, with 7 bases between the two ends. The CDR3 coding sequence is TGTGCCAGCAGTTATTGGCAAAATCAGCCCCAGCATTTT. Amino acids: CASSYWQNQPQHF.

The V gene is TRBV29-1, the J gene TRBJ1-1, with TRBD1 matching 8 bases. The CDR3 covers 13 residues. In germline, CDR1 is SQVTM, CDR2 ANQGSEA. The J segment lost 1 base and the V segment lost 5 bases, leaving 3 bases of the junction unmatched. The CDR3 region has the DNA TGCAGCGTTCAGGGACAGGCGAACACTGAAGCTTTCTTT. As protein: CSVQGQANTEAFF.

The chain combines TRBV10-1 with TRBJ2-1; 11 nucleotides agree with TRBD2. From germline, CDR1 is WNHNN and CDR2 SYGVQD (reference sequence). This CDR3 contains 17 residues. The J segment lost 9 bases and the V segment lost 3 bases, leaving 13 bases of the junction unmatched. CDR3 in amino acids: CASSESGTSGPLGEQFF. CDR3 sequence (DNA): TGCGCCAGCAGTGAATCCGGGACTAGCGGTCCGTTAGGTGAGCAGTTCTTC.

The chain is built from TRBV28 and TRBJ1-5, with 9 nucleotides matching TRBD1. With V trimmed by 5 bases and J by 3 bases, 11 bases remained unmatched. The CDR3 has 17 residues. Germline CDR1 reads MDHEN; CDR2 reads SYDVKM. This CDR3 reads CASSPRRDRVYNQPQHF. The CDR3 DNA reads as TGTGCCAGCAGTCCCCGCCGGGACAGGGTTTACAATCAGCCCCAGCATTTT.

The J gene is TRBJ1-4, the V gene TRBV10-1, with 7 bases lining up with TRBD1. The CDR3 has 15 amino acids. Germline trimming cut 2 bases from V and 5 bases from J; bases unmatched to any gene: 5. From germline, CDR1 is WNHNN and CDR2 SYGVQD (reference sequence). The CDR3 sequence is CASSEAGTANEKLFF. DNA of the CDR3: TGCGCCAGCAGTGAGGCCGGGACAGCAAATGAAAAACTGTTTTTT.

The chain joins TRBV7-2 to TRBJ1-2; TRBD1 matches at 8 bases. With V trimmed by 6 bases and J by 0 bases, 15 bases remained unmatched. The germline CDR1 and CDR2 sequences are SGHTA and FQGNSA. The CDR3 covers 18 residues. The CDR3 reads CASSSRTGLLLANYGYTF. CDR3 DNA sequence: TGTGCCAGCAGTTCTAGGACAGGGCTCCTTTTAGCTAACTATGGCTACACCTTC.

V and J are TRBV6-1 and TRBJ2-2; the D gene is possibly TRBD1 (6 bases). The ends were cut back, 4 bases at V and 0 bases at J, with 12 bases in the middle. Germline CDR1 is MNHNS and CDR2 is SASEGT. This CDR3 region has 16 residues. The CDR3 DNA follows: TGTGCCAGCAGTGGGGGTAGGGGGTCGAACACCGGGGAGCTGTTTTTT. It codes for CASSGGRGSNTGELFF.

The chain uses TRBV3-1 (or the pseudogene TRBV3-2) and TRBJ2-5; 7 bases line up with TRBD1. V lost 0 bases and J lost 4; bases outside the gene matches: 2. CDR1 and CDR2 from the germline V gene are LGHDT and YNNKEL (reference sequence). This CDR3 is 14 amino acids long. The CDR3 DNA sequence: TGTGCCAGCAGCCAAGATCGACAGGGAGAGACCCAGTACTTC. Its translation is CASSQDRQGETQYF.

V gene TRBV5-1 combines with J gene TRBJ1-3; D gene ambiguous. The CDR3 covers 14 residues. V lost 4 bases and J 3 bases, leaving 11 bases between the germline ends. The germline V gene has CDR1 SGHRS and CDR2 YFSETQ. CDR3 region: CASSPRVFGNTIYF. The CDR3 DNA follows: TGCGCCAGCAGCCCCCGGGTATTTGGAAACACCATATATTTT. The full variable domain, with the rest looked up from reference TRBV5-1 and TRBJ1-3, is KAGVTQTPRYLIKTRGQQVTLSCSPISGHRSVSWYQQTPGQGLQFLFEYFSETQRNKGNFPGRFSGRQFSNSRSEMNVSTLELGDSALYLCASSPRVFGNTIYFGEGSWLTVV.

This clone occurred a few times. The chain couples TRBV12-3 or TRBV12-4 to TRBJ1-5, with a tentative D call TRBD1 (5 bases). Trimming cost V 8 bases and J 0 bases, with 8 bases left between them. The CDR3 contains 13 residues. The CDR3 DNA reads TGTGCCAGCCGGACATCTAGCAATCAGCCCCAGCATTTT. Its protein product is CASRTSSNQPQHF.

The table lists this clone with a count of one. The J gene is TRBJ1-1, the V gene TRBV30; D is undetermined. There are 13 residues in the CDR3. Germline V CDR1 and CDR2: GTSNPN, SVGIG (reference sequence). The V gene lost 5 bases and the J gene lost 4 bases, with 14 bases spanning the gap. CDR3 in amino acids: CAWGGFFGTEAFF. CDR3 DNA sequence: TGTGCCTGGGGCGGGTTCTTCGGCACTGAAGCTTTCTTT.

V usage is TRBV5-1 and J usage is TRBJ2-7, with D perhaps TRBD1 (6 bases). Germline V gene sequence: CDR1 SGHRS, CDR2 YFSETQ. The V and J ends lost 5 bases and 0 bases respectively, with 18 bases between them. The length of the CDR3 is 16 residues. DNA for the CDR3: TGCGCCAGCAGTTATCCCGCGACAGGTAGCTCCTACGAGCAGTACTTC. Translated, it gives CASSYPATGSSYEQYF.